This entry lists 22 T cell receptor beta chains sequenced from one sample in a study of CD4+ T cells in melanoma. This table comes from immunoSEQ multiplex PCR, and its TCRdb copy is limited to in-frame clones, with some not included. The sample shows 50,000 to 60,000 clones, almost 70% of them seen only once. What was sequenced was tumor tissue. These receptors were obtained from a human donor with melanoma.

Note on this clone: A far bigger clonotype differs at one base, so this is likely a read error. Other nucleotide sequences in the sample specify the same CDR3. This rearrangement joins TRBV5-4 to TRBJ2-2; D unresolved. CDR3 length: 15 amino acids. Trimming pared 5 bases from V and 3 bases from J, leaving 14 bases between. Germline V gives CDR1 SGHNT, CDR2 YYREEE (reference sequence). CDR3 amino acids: CASSLRVWDTGELFF. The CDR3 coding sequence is TGTGCCAGCAGTCTTCGGGTCTGGGACACCGGGGAGCTGTTTTTT.

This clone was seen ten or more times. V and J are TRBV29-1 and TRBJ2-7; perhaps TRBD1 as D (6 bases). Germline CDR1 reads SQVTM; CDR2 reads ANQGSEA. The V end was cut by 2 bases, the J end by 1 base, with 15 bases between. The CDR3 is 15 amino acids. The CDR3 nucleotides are TGCAGCGTTGAACTCTCTCGGGACATATCCTACGAGCAGTACTTC. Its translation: CSVELSRDISYEQYF.

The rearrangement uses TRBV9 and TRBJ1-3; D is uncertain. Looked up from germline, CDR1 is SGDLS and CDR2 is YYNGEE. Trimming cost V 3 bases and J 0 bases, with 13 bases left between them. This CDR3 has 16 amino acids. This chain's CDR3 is CASSANSPYSGNTIYF. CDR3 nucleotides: TGTGCCAGCAGCGCTAACAGTCCTTACTCTGGAAACACCATATATTTT.

CDR3 coding DNA: TGTGCCAGCAGCTACGGACAGCCCGATGAAGCTTTCTTT. Translated: CASSYGQPDEAFF. This chain links TRBV7-9 with TRBJ1-1; possibly TRBD1 for D (6 bases). V gave up 4 bases and J gave up 7 bases, with 13 bases separating them. CDR1 and CDR2 from the germline V gene are SEHNR and FQNEAQ (reference sequence). The CDR3 loop spans 13 amino acids.

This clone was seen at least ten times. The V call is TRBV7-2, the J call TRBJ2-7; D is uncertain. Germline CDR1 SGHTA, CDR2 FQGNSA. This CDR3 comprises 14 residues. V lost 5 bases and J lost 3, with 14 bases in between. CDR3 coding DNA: TGTGCCAGCAGCCCAACCAGCTCGGGCTACGAGCAGTACTTC. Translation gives CASSPTSSGYEQYF. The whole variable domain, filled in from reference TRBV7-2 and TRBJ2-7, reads GAGVSQSPSNKVTEKGKDVELRCDPISGHTALYWYRQSLGQGLEFLIYFQGNSAPDKSGLPSDRFSAERTGGSVSTLTIQRTQQEDSAVYLCASSPTSSGYEQYFGPGTRLTVT.

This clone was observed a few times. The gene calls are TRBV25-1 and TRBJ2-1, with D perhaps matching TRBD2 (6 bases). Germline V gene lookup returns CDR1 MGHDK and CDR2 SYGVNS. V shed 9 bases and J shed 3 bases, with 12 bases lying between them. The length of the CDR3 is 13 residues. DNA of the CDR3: TGTGCCAGGCCGGGACTCCGCTACAATGAGCAGTTCTTC. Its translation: CARPGLRYNEQFF.

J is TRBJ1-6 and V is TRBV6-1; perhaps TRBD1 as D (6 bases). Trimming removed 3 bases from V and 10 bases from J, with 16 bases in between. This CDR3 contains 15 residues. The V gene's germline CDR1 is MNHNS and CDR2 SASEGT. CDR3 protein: CASSEWGAEASPLHF. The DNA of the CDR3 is TGTGCCAGCAGTGAGTGGGGGGCAGAGGCCTCACCCCTCCACTTT.

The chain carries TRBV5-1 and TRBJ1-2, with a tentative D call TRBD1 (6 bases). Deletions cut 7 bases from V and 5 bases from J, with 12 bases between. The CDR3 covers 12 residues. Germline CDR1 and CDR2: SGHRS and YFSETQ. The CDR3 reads CASRQGLYGYTF. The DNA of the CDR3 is TGCGCCAGCCGGCAGGGGCTGTATGGCTACACCTTC.

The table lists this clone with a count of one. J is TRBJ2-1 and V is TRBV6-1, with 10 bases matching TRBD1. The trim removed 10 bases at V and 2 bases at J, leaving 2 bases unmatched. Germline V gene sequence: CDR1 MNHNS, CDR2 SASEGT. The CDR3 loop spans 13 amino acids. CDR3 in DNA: TGTGCCACGACAGGGGGCACCTACAATGAGCAGTTCTTC. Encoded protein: CATTGGTYNEQFF.

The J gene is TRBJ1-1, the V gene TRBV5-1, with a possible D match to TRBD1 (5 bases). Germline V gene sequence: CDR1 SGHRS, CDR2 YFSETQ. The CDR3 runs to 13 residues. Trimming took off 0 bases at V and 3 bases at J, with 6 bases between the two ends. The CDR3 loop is CASSLEGHTEAFF. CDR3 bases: TGCGCCAGCAGCTTGGAGGGACACACTGAAGCTTTCTTT.

The CDR3 loop is CASSPDLRPNSPLHF. CDR3 bases: TGTGCCAGCAGTCCCGACCTTAGGCCGAATTCACCCCTCCACTTT. The chain uses TRBV28 and TRBJ1-6, with D unclear. The CDR3 runs 15 residues. V shed 5 bases and J shed 7 bases, with 15 bases lying between them. Germline V gene lookup returns CDR1 MDHEN and CDR2 SYDVKM.

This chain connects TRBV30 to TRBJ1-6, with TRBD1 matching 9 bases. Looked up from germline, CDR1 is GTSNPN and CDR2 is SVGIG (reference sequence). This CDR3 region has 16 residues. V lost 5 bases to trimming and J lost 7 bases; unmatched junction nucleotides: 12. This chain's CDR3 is CAWEKTGGIQNSPLHF. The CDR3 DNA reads TGTGCCTGGGAAAAGACAGGGGGGATTCAAAATTCACCCCTCCACTTT.

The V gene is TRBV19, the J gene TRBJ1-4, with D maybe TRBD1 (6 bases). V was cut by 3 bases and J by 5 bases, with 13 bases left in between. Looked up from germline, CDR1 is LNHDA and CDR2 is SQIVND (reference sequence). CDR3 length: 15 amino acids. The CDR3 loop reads CASSIRTVPNEKLFF. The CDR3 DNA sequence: TGTGCCAGTAGTATCCGGACAGTGCCGAATGAAAAACTGTTTTTT. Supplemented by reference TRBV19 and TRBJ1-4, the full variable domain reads DGGITQSPKYLFRKEGQNVTLSCEQNLNHDAMYWYRQDPGQGLRLIYYSQIVNDFQKGDIAEGYSVSREKKESFPLTVTSAQKNPTAFYLCASSIRTVPNEKLFFGSGTQLSVL.

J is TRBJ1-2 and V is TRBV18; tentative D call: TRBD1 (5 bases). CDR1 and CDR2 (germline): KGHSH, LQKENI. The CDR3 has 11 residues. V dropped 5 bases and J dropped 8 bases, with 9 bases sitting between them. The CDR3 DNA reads TGTGCCAGCTCATCTACAGGAGGCTACACCTTC. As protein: CASSSTGGYTF.

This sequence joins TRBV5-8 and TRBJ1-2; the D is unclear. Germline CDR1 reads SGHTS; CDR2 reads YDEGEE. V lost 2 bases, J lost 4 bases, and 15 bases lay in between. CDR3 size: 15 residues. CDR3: CASSFQHMRSYGYTF. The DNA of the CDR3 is TGTGCCAGCAGCTTTCAGCATATGCGAAGCTATGGCTACACCTTC.

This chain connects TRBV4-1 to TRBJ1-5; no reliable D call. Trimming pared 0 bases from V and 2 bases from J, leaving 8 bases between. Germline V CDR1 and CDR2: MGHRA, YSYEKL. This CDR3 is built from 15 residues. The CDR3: CASSQEAGRNQPQHF. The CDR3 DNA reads TGCGCCAGCAGCCAAGAGGCCGGGCGCAATCAGCCCCAGCATTTT.

CDR3 region: CASSFAYSNQPQHF. The CDR3 DNA is TGTGCCAGCAGCTTCGCTTATAGCAATCAGCCCCAGCATTTT. This chain connects TRBV28 to TRBJ1-5; D remains unclear. V was pared by 6 bases and J by 0 bases, with 9 bases between. CDR3 size: 14 residues. The germline V gene has CDR1 MDHEN and CDR2 SYDVKM.

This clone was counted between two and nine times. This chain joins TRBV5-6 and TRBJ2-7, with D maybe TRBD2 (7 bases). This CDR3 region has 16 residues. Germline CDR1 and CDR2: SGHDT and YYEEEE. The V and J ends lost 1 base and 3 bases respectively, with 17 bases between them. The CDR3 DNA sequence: TGTGCCAGCAGCTTGTTCGGGGGGCAATTGGACTACGAGCAGTACTTC. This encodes CASSLFGGQLDYEQYF.

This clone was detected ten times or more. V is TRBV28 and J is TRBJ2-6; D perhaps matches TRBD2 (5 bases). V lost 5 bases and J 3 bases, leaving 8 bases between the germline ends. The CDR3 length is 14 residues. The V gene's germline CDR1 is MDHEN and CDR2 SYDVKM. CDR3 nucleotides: TGTGCCAGCAGTGAAGGAGGTGGGGCCAACGTCCTGACTTTC. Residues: CASSEGGGANVLTF.

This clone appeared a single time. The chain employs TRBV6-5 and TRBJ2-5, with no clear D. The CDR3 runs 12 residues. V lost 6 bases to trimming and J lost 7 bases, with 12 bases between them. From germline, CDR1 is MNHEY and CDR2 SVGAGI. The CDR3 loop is CASRGSGGTQYF. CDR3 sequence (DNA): TGTGCCAGCAGGGGTTCCGGTGGGACCCAGTACTTC.

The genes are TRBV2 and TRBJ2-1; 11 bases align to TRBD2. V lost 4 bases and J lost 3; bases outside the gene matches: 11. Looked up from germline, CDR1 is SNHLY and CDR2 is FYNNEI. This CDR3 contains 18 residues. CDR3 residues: CASSGLAGGPLYYNEQFF. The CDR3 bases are TGTGCCAGCAGTGGGCTAGCGGGGGGTCCACTTTACTACAATGAGCAGTTCTTC.

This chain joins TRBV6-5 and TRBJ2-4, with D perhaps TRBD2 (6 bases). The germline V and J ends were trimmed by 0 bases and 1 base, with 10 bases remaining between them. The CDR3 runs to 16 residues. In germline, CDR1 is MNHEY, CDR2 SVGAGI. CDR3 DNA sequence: TGTGCCAGCAGTTACTCGAAACGGGAGGCCAAAAACATTCAGTACTTC. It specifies CASSYSKREAKNIQYF.